The 15 T cell receptor beta chains below come from one sample, sequenced in a study of OX40 agonist ivuxolimab in advanced cancers. Using immunoSEQ multiplex PCR, the repertoire was profiled, and TCRdb retains in-frame clones only, with some absent. The sample has about 40,000 clones; roughly 88% are singletons. Sample: CD4+ or CD8+ T cells sorted from blood, taken in a trial of the OX40 agonist ivuxolimab. These receptors were taken from an adult with an advanced solid tumor such as melanoma, head and neck, liver or kidney cancer.

This clone is medium-sized. The chain's CDR3 is CAWSQPGPTEFF. In nucleotides, the CDR3 is TGTGCCTGGAGCCAACCGGGCCCCACAGAGTTCTTC. The rearrangement links TRBV30 to TRBJ2-1; no clear D. V gave up 3 bases and J gave up 14 bases, with 17 bases separating them. This CDR3 has 12 residues. Germline CDR1 GTSNPN, CDR2 SVGIG (reference sequence).

The V and J genes are TRBV19 and TRBJ1-2; D gene unclear. Trimming took off 9 bases at V and 6 bases at J, with 17 bases between the two ends. CDR1 is LNHDA, CDR2 SQIVND, per germline (reference sequence). CDR3 length: 13 residues. The CDR3 coding sequence is TGTGCCAGCCCGAGGGCTAGGGTGAATGGCTACACCTTC. This codes for CASPRARVNGYTF. The full variable domain, in which reference TRBV19 and TRBJ1-2 provide the parts outside the CDR3, is DGGITQSPKYLFRKEGQNVTLSCEQNLNHDAMYWYRQDPGQGLRLIYYSQIVNDFQKGDIAEGYSVSREKKESFPLTVTSAQKNPTAFYLCASPRARVNGYTFGSGTRLTVV.

The rearrangement joins TRBV15 to TRBJ2-2; no reliable D call. Between the trimmed V and J ends, which lost 0 bases and 4 bases, there was a span of 12 bases. Looked up from germline, CDR1 is LNHNV and CDR2 is YYDKDF (reference sequence). This CDR3 region has 16 residues. CDR3: CATSRDKGIGTGELFF. The DNA for the CDR3 is TGTGCCACCAGCAGAGATAAAGGGATAGGCACCGGGGAGCTGTTTTTT.

The chain is built from TRBV9 and TRBJ2-2, with 10 positions matching TRBD2. V lost 2 bases to trimming and J lost 0 bases; unmatched junction nucleotides: 22. CDR3 length: 23 residues. The germline V gene encodes CDR1 SGDLS and CDR2 YYNGEE. The CDR3 spells CASSVSPSGGIGSKGANTGELFF. CDR3 DNA sequence: TGTGCCAGCAGCGTGAGCCCTAGCGGGGGTATAGGGTCAAAGGGAGCGAACACCGGGGAGCTGTTTTTT. The full variable domain, completed using reference TRBV9 and TRBJ2-2, is DSGVTQTPKHLITATGQRVTLRCSPRSGDLSVYWYQQSLDQGLQFLIQYYNGEERAKGNILERFSAQQFPDLHSELNLSSLELGDSALYFCASSVSPSGGIGSKGANTGELFFGEGSRLTVL.

The chain couples TRBV28 to TRBJ2-7; weak D call: TRBD1 (6 bases). From germline, CDR1 is MDHEN and CDR2 SYDVKM. This CDR3 has 14 amino acids. With 3 bases removed from V and 0 bases from J, the gap between germline ends came to 9 bases. CDR3 loop: CASSLTGTSYEQYF. The CDR3 coding sequence is TGTGCCAGCAGTTTGACAGGCACCTCCTACGAGCAGTACTTC.

The chain uses TRBV15 and TRBJ1-4; 8 nucleotides line up with TRBD1. V lost 0 bases to trimming and J lost 11 bases; unmatched junction nucleotides: 2. The CDR3 has 13 amino acids. Germline CDR1 LNHNV, CDR2 YYDKDF (reference sequence). CDR3: CATSRDGTGKLFF. DNA for the CDR3: TGTGCCACCAGCAGAGATGGGACAGGTAAACTGTTTTTT.

The CDR3, as DNA: TGTGCCAGCAGTTCTGGAATAGCCAAAAACATTCAGTACTTC. Its protein is CASSSGIAKNIQYF. The V call is TRBV28, the J call TRBJ2-4; D call uncertain. Germline CDR1 MDHEN, CDR2 SYDVKM. V lost 4 bases and J 0 bases, leaving 7 bases between the germline ends. CDR3 length: 14 amino acids. Full variable domain (outside the CDR3, taken from reference TRBV28 and TRBJ2-4): DVKVTQSSRYLVKRTGEKVFLECVQDMDHENMFWYRQDPGLGLRLIYFSYDVKMKEKGDIPEGYSVSREKKERFSLILESASTNQTSMYLCASSSGIAKNIQYFGAGTRLSVL.

CDR3 nucleotide sequence: TGTGCCAGTAGACCCGGTATAATACGCACAGATACGCAGTATTTT. As protein: CASRPGIIRTDTQYF. The rearrangement uses TRBV19 and TRBJ2-3; D is undetermined. Trimming pared 6 bases from V and 1 base from J, leaving 14 bases between. CDR1 is LNHDA, CDR2 SQIVND, per germline (reference sequence). The CDR3 has 15 amino acids.

The chain uses TRBV4-1 and TRBJ2-1; the D gene is possibly TRBD1 (7 bases). V lost 6 bases and J lost 0, with 21 bases in between. The CDR3 spans 18 residues. Per germline, CDR1 MGHRA and CDR2 YSYEKL. The CDR3 sequence is CASRQQGRARGSYNEQFF. CDR3 sequence (DNA): TGCGCCAGCAGACAACAGGGGCGCGCGCGGGGCTCCTACAATGAGCAGTTCTTC.

V and J are TRBV27 and TRBJ2-7; 10 nucleotides align to TRBD2. Trimming cost V 5 bases and J 5 bases; bases outside gene matches: 9. Germline-derived CDR1 and CDR2 are MNHEY and SMNVEV (reference sequence). The CDR3 covers 15 residues. CDR3 sequence reads: CASSPPPGLANEQYF. CDR3 coding DNA: TGTGCCAGCAGTCCCCCACCGGGACTAGCGAACGAGCAGTACTTC.

This chain uses TRBV25-1 with TRBJ2-1; D may be TRBD2 (6 bases). CDR3 size: 15 residues. The germline CDR1 and CDR2 sequences are MGHDK and SYGVNS. The V gene lost 4 bases and the J gene lost 3 bases, with 13 bases spanning the gap. The CDR3 protein is CASSAGVGVYNEQFF. The CDR3 DNA reads TGTGCCAGCAGTGCGGGGGTTGGGGTCTACAATGAGCAGTTCTTC.

V and J are TRBV27 and TRBJ2-7; 12 bases fit TRBD1. Germline V gene sequence: CDR1 MNHEY, CDR2 SMNVEV (reference sequence). Trimming at V came to 6 bases and at J to 7 bases, leaving 13 bases not matched to a gene. CDR3 size: 16 residues. The CDR3 DNA sequence: TGTGCCAGCAGGCGAACCCTGGGACAGGGGGCGAAGGAGCAGTACTTC. Protein sequence: CASRRTLGQGAKEQYF.

The chain combines TRBV29-1 with TRBJ2-1; TRBD1 matches at 8 bases. V shed 0 bases, J shed 0 bases, and the junction held 7 bases outside the gene matches. Per germline, CDR1 SQVTM and CDR2 ANQGSEA. The CDR3 extends over 17 amino acids. CDR3 sequence reads: CSVEDPWTGSSYNEQFF. CDR3 nucleotide sequence: TGCAGCGTTGAAGATCCATGGACAGGGAGCTCCTACAATGAGCAGTTCTTC.

The rearrangement links TRBV13 to TRBJ2-3; tentatively, D is TRBD2 (6 bases). V dropped 2 bases and J dropped 2 bases, with 11 bases sitting between them. The CDR3 has 15 residues. Germline V CDR1 and CDR2: PRHDT, FYEKMQ (reference sequence). The CDR3 here is CASSLLAETTDTQYF. In DNA, the CDR3 is TGTGCCAGCAGCTTATTAGCGGAGACCACAGATACGCAGTATTTT.

The chain is built from TRBV6-5 and TRBJ2-2; a weak D match, TRBD1 (6 bases). Germline V lookup: CDR1 MNHEY, CDR2 SVGAGI. This CDR3 region has 15 residues. V gave up 2 bases and J gave up 4 bases, with 11 bases separating them. CDR3 bases: TGTGCCAGCAGTTACCAGGACAGCAGCACCGGGGAGCTGTTTTTT. This codes for CASSYQDSSTGELFF.